These 16 T cell receptor beta chains were all obtained from the same sample, sequenced in a study of T-cell memory formation after mild COVID-19. MiXCR was run by TCRdb on the 5' RACE reads, yielding one entry per CDR3 protein. The data contain roughly 350,000 distinct CDR3 sequences, over 25% of them singletons. Sequencing used PBMCs or a T cell subset sorted from them (not recorded which). All receptors derive from an adult woman who had mild COVID-19 (a few samples of this study predate the infection). Cell type and time point are not known.

This clonotype was counted between two and nine times. V is TRBV10-3 and J is TRBJ2-1, with TRBD1 matching over 8 bases. Germline V gene sequence: CDR1 ENHRY, CDR2 SYGVKD. Trimming removed 2 bases from V and 3 bases from J; junction bases left unmatched: 9. This CDR3 comprises 17 residues. The CDR3 nucleotides are TGTGCCATCAGTGAGCCGGACAGGGTTCACGACTACAATGAGCAGTTCTTC. Its protein product is CAISEPDRVHDYNEQFF.

CDR3 region: CASSVLMAGELFF. The CDR3, as DNA: TGTGCCAGCAGCGTACTAATGGCCGGGGAGCTGTTTTTT. This chain links TRBV4-2 with TRBJ2-2; no definite D call. There are 13 residues in the CDR3. V lost 5 bases and J 6 bases, leaving 10 bases between the germline ends. Looked up from germline, CDR1 is LGHNA and CDR2 is YNFKEQ.

This rearrangement joins TRBV6-5 to TRBJ1-1; maybe TRBD1 (5 bases). The V end was cut by 2 bases, the J end by 1 base, with 11 bases between. The CDR3 runs to 15 residues. Per germline, CDR1 MNHEY and CDR2 SVGAGI. CDR3 loop: CASSYGGSRNTEAFF. The CDR3 nucleotides are TGTGCCAGCAGTTACGGGGGGTCAAGGAACACTGAAGCTTTCTTT.

V and J are TRBV9 and TRBJ2-7; TRBD1 agrees at 8 bases. Losses at the gene ends were 3 bases for V and 6 bases for J; bases not matched to a gene: 11. The CDR3 is 15 amino acids. The germline CDR1 and CDR2 sequences are SGDLS and YYNGEE. The CDR3 DNA follows: TGTGCCAGCAGCGACGCCGGGACAGGCTTTTCCGAGCAGTACTTC. It is translated as CASSDAGTGFSEQYF.

This clonotype was observed at least ten times. This chain connects TRBV20-1 to TRBJ2-7; TRBD2 matches 7 bases. CDR3 length: 18 residues. With 3 bases clipped from V and 5 bases from J, the junction kept 22 bases outside the gene matches. Per the germline V gene, CDR1 is DFQATT and CDR2 is SNEGSKA (reference sequence). The CDR3 nucleotides are TGCAGTGCTAGCGGGTTAGTGGGAGGGCCGATTGGCAGTGACGAGCAGTACTTC. This gives the protein CSASGLVGGPIGSDEQYF.

The chain uses TRBV24-1 and TRBJ2-3, with 8 bases that match TRBD1. Germline lookup yields CDR1 KGHDR and CDR2 SFDVKD. The CDR3 consists of 17 residues. Trimming took 4 bases from V and 0 from J; bases not matched to a gene: 8. In nucleotides, the CDR3 is TGTGCCACCAGTGACCGGACAGGGTTTCGAAGCACAGATACGCAGTATTTT. Protein sequence: CATSDRTGFRSTDTQYF.

This clonotype was recorded a few times. V gene TRBV5-5 combines with J gene TRBJ1-2; 8 bases match TRBD1. After removal of 4 bases from V and 5 bases from J, the junction contained 10 bases not matched to a gene. The CDR3 has 15 amino acids. Germline V gene lookup returns CDR1 SGHKS and CDR2 YYEKEE (reference sequence). As DNA, the CDR3 is TGTGCCAGCAGCGTAATGCCGGGACAGGCGTATGGCTACACCTTC. It is translated as CASSVMPGQAYGYTF. Together with reference TRBV5-5 and TRBJ1-2, the CDR3 gives the full variable domain: DAGVTQSPTHLIKTRGQQVTLRCSPISGHKSVSWYQQVLGQGPQFIFQYYEKEERGRGNFPDRFSARQFPNYSSELNVNALLLGDSALYLCASSVMPGQAYGYTFGSGTRLTVV.

This clonotype was seen a handful of times. V usage is TRBV12-3 or TRBV12-4 and J usage is TRBJ1-3; unclear D gene. Trimming removed 2 bases from V and 1 base from J, with 6 bases in between. The CDR3 loop spans 14 amino acids. CDR3 region: CASSLQSSGNTIYF. DNA for the CDR3: TGTGCCAGCAGTTTACAAAGTTCTGGAAACACCATATATTTT.

The chain's CDR3 is CASSSSHRDTNYGYTF. CDR3 coding DNA: TGTGCCAGCAGCTCCTCTCACCGGGACACGAACTATGGCTACACCTTC. This chain connects TRBV7-9 to TRBJ1-2, with D possibly being TRBD1 (6 bases). V lost 4 bases and J 2 bases, leaving 17 bases between the germline ends. Germline CDR1 SEHNR, CDR2 FQNEAQ (reference sequence). This CDR3 region has 16 residues.

J is TRBJ2-7 and V is TRBV11-3, with 8 bases aligning to TRBD2. The germline V gene has CDR1 SGHNT and CDR2 YENEEA. V shed 2 bases and J 4 bases; nucleotides not matched to a gene: 4. The length of the CDR3 is 14 residues. The chain's CDR3 is CASSLPGGIYEQYF. The CDR3 coding sequence is TGTGCCAGCAGCTTACCGGGAGGGATTTACGAGCAGTACTTC.

The V call is TRBV20-1, the J call TRBJ1-2, with TRBD1 as a possible D gene (6 bases). This CDR3 contains 16 residues. V lost 0 bases, J lost 4 bases, and 18 bases lay in between. Germline assignment: CDR1 DFQATT and CDR2 SNEGSKA (reference sequence). Here the CDR3 reads CSARDIPGEGLYGYTF. DNA for the CDR3: TGCAGTGCTAGAGATATCCCAGGGGAGGGGCTCTATGGCTACACCTTC.

This rearrangement joins TRBV29-1 to TRBJ2-1; possibly TRBD2 for D (5 bases). This CDR3 contains 15 residues. The ends were cut back, 6 bases at V and 2 bases at J, with 17 bases in the middle. Looked up from germline, CDR1 is SQVTM and CDR2 is ANQGSEA. CDR3 in amino acids: CSVNPGSLTYNEQFF. The DNA of the CDR3 is TGCAGCGTGAACCCGGGGTCGCTCACCTACAATGAGCAGTTCTTC.

V and J are TRBV5-1 and TRBJ2-7, with D perhaps given as TRBD1 or TRBD2 (5 bases each). From germline, CDR1 is SGHRS and CDR2 YFSETQ. CDR3 length: 15 amino acids. V was pared by 0 bases and J by 4 bases, with 14 bases between. CDR3 sequence: CASSLALGVGYEQYF. The DNA of the CDR3 is TGCGCCAGCAGCTTGGCCTTGGGGGTCGGATACGAGCAGTACTTC.

This clonotype was found a few times. V is TRBV29-1 and J is TRBJ2-1, with a weak D call TRBD2 (6 bases). The CDR3 covers 13 residues. V lost 6 bases and J lost 11, with 20 bases in between. The germline CDR1 and CDR2 sequences are SQVTM and ANQGSEA. CDR3 region: CSVRGLYGHKQFF. The DNA of the CDR3 is TGCAGCGTGCGGGGACTTTACGGCCATAAGCAGTTCTTC.

The chain has TRBV7-8 and TRBJ2-7; D possibly corresponds to TRBD2 (5 bases). CDR3 length: 15 residues. Germline loops: CDR1 SGHVS, CDR2 FQNEAQ. Trimming cost V 1 base and J 3 bases, with 13 bases left between them. The CDR3 DNA reads TGTGCCAGCAGCTTAGGGTCAGCGGAGTACTACGAGCAGTACTTC. As protein: CASSLGSAEYYEQYF.

This clonotype was counted a single time. The rearrangement links TRBV5-1 to TRBJ2-1; TRBD1 might be the D (6 bases). This CDR3 spans 15 amino acids. V was cut by 4 bases and J by 6 bases, with 17 bases left in between. Germline V lookup: CDR1 SGHRS, CDR2 YFSETQ. The CDR3 nucleotides are TGCGCCAGCAGCCCAAGCGACAGGCAATCCAATGAGCAGTTCTTC. Encoded protein: CASSPSDRQSNEQFF.